A single sample is the source of the 27 T cell receptor beta chains below, sequenced in a study of cytomegalovirus exposure and HLA in healthy donors. Both 60 Vbeta primers and 13 Jbeta primers went into the PCR. Clones were read by immunoSEQ multiplex PCR, and TCRdb kept only the in-frame ones, dropping some. The sample lists fewer than 250,000 clones, around 80% occurring once. Material: PBMCs. The receptors shown here come from a man aged 40-55 years in good health and CMV-seropositive.

The rearrangement joins TRBV5-6 to TRBJ1-2; D not resolved. V was shortened by 0 bases and J by 7 bases, with 10 bases between the two germline ends. The germline CDR1 and CDR2 sequences are SGHDT and YYEEEE. The CDR3 consists of 13 residues. The DNA for the CDR3 is TGTGCCAGCAGCTTGGTTCAGTTTCCTGGCTACACCTTC. Protein sequence: CASSLVQFPGYTF.

V usage is TRBV6-1 and J usage is TRBJ2-3; possible D gene TRBD1, 6 bases. The ends were cut back, 6 bases at V and 0 bases at J, with 13 bases in the middle. This CDR3 spans 15 amino acids. Germline V gives CDR1 MNHNS, CDR2 SASEGT. The CDR3 sequence: CASRTGTLSTDTQYF. For the CDR3, the DNA is TGTGCCAGCAGGACTGGGACACTCAGCACAGATACGCAGTATTTT.

The chain couples TRBV11-1 to TRBJ2-7, with TRBD1 matching 7 bases. Germline CDR1 SGHAT, CDR2 FQDESV (reference sequence). J lost 6 bases, V lost 6 bases, and 8 bases had no gene match. This CDR3 region has 13 residues. DNA for the CDR3: TGTGCCAGCAGGAAAGACAGGGCCACCGAGCAGTACGTC. The encoded protein is CASRKDRATEQYV.

The chain links TRBV13 to TRBJ2-1; D uncertain. There are 15 residues in the CDR3. Trimming took off 4 bases at V and 3 bases at J, with 13 bases between the two ends. Germline V gene lookup returns CDR1 PRHDT and CDR2 FYEKMQ (reference sequence). This CDR3 reads CASSSRQRNYNEQFF. DNA for the CDR3: TGTGCCAGCAGCTCAAGGCAGCGCAACTACAATGAGCAGTTCTTC.

This clone has just a few counts. V and J are TRBV27 and TRBJ2-7; D gene uncertain. This CDR3 comprises 14 residues. Trimming shortened V by 7 bases and J by 2 bases, and 15 bases separated the two germline ends. Looked up from germline, CDR1 is MNHEY and CDR2 is SMNVEV (reference sequence). CDR3 sequence reads: CASTPSWRAYEQYF. CDR3 sequence (DNA): TGTGCCAGCACCCCGTCCTGGAGAGCCTACGAGCAGTACTTC.

The CDR3: CASSFLTSGYNEQFF. As DNA, the CDR3 is TGTGCCAGCAGCTTTCTGACTAGCGGATACAATGAGCAGTTCTTC. The chain uses TRBV5-6 and TRBJ2-1; 9 bases are shared with TRBD2. CDR3 length equals 15 residues. Germline V gene data show CDR1 as SGHDT and CDR2 as YYEEEE. The V segment lost 2 bases and the J segment 4 bases; nucleotides outside the gene matches: 4.

This clone was observed a single time. The chain has TRBV7-6 and TRBJ1-1; possible D gene TRBD1, 5 bases. The CDR3 is made up of 16 amino acids. The V gene's germline CDR1 is SGHVS and CDR2 FNYEAQ. V dropped 2 bases and J dropped 4 bases, with 17 bases sitting between them. CDR3 region: CASSLSTGGYGTEAFF. DNA of the CDR3: TGTGCCAGCAGCTTATCCACGGGGGGTTACGGCACTGAAGCTTTCTTT.

This clone has a handful of counts. J is TRBJ1-5 and V is TRBV6-1; 9 bases agree with TRBD1. The CDR3 contains 17 residues. The germline V gene encodes CDR1 MNHNS and CDR2 SASEGT. V lost 4 bases to trimming and J lost 0 bases; unmatched junction nucleotides: 7. The CDR3 sequence: CASSGDRARYSNQPQHF. The DNA for the CDR3 is TGTGCCAGCAGTGGGGACAGGGCCCGTTATAGCAATCAGCCCCAGCATTTT.

The chain joins TRBV5-1 to TRBJ1-2; D remains ambiguous. Trimming left V 0 bases short and J 0 bases short, with 3 bases between. This CDR3 has 13 amino acids. Germline values: CDR1 SGHRS, CDR2 YFSETQ. As DNA, the CDR3 is TGCGCCAGCAGCTTGGGTACTAACTATGGCTACACCTTC. It encodes CASSLGTNYGYTF.

A single count supports this clone. The chain combines TRBV27 with TRBJ1-4, with TRBD1 matching 7 bases. The germline CDR1 and CDR2 sequences are MNHEY and SMNVEV (reference sequence). V was pared by 6 bases and J by 0 bases, with 4 bases of the junction left unmatched. CDR3 size: 15 residues. CDR3 in DNA: TGTGCCAGCAGGACTACAGGGGCAACTAATGAAAAACTGTTTTTT. Its translation is CASRTTGATNEKLFF.

The rearrangement uses TRBV5-6 and TRBJ2-1, with a tentative D call TRBD2 (5 bases). Looked up from germline, CDR1 is SGHDT and CDR2 is YYEEEE. The CDR3 extends over 16 amino acids. The germline V and J ends were trimmed by 0 bases and 6 bases, with 16 bases remaining between them. CDR3 protein: CASSLATSGRTNEQFF. CDR3 sequence (DNA): TGTGCCAGCAGCTTGGCCACCAGCGGCCGGACCAATGAGCAGTTCTTC. The full variable domain, rest sourced from reference TRBV5-6 and TRBJ2-1, is DAGVTQSPTHLIKTRGQQVTLRCSPKSGHDTVSWYQQALGQGPQFIFQYYEEEERQRGNFPDRFSGHQFPNYSSELNVNALLLGDSALYLCASSLATSGRTNEQFFGPGTRLTVL.

This chain connects TRBV19 to TRBJ2-2; D is undetermined. Looked up from germline, CDR1 is LNHDA and CDR2 is SQIVND (reference sequence). The CDR3 covers 14 residues. V gave up 1 base and J gave up 1 base, with 4 bases separating them. The CDR3 region is CASSIGLNTGELFF. The CDR3, as DNA: TGTGCCAGTAGTATAGGACTGAACACCGGGGAGCTGTTTTTT.

The chain has TRBV15 and TRBJ2-5; tentatively, D is TRBD2 (5 bases). Matching the DNA end better, TRBJ2-7 makes the J call doubtful. Germline V lookup: CDR1 LNHNV, CDR2 YYDKDF (reference sequence). The CDR3 length is 14 residues. CDR3 nucleotides: TGTGCCACCAGCAGGGTCGGGGTCTCCTACGAGCAGTACTTC. The encoded protein is CATSRVGVSYEQYF.

The chain uses TRBV5-4 and TRBJ2-3; weak D call: TRBD1 (5 bases). Trimming took off 2 bases at V and 0 bases at J, with 7 bases between the two ends. Germline lookup yields CDR1 SGHNT and CDR2 YYREEE (reference sequence). This CDR3 has 14 residues. CDR3 sequence reads: CASSFQGSTDTQYF. The CDR3 DNA reads as TGTGCCAGCAGCTTCCAGGGTAGCACAGATACGCAGTATTTT.

This clone was seen once. This sequence joins TRBV6-5 and TRBJ1-3; D gene uncertain. Between the trimmed V and J ends, which lost 0 bases and 2 bases, there was a span of 11 bases. Germline CDR1 is MNHEY and CDR2 is SVGAGI. The CDR3 covers 16 residues. This CDR3 reads CASSYSARSAGNTIYF. CDR3 in DNA: TGTGCCAGCAGTTACTCCGCCAGATCTGCTGGAAACACCATATATTTT.

The chain carries TRBV14 and TRBJ1-4, with D hard to call. V was cut by 1 base and J by 4 bases, with 4 bases left in between. CDR1 and CDR2 (germline): SGHDN, FVKESK. The CDR3 runs to 13 residues. The DNA for the CDR3 is TGTGCCAGCAGCCAAGGACTTAATGAAAAACTGTTTTTT. This translates into CASSQGLNEKLFF.

The gene calls are TRBV27 and TRBJ2-7; TRBD2 matches 10 bases. Germline-derived CDR1 and CDR2 are MNHEY and SMNVEV (reference sequence). The CDR3 sequence is 15 residues long. Germline trimming cut 5 bases from V and 4 bases from J; bases unmatched to any gene: 8. CDR3 loop: CASSPRTSGEYEQYF. The CDR3 DNA reads as TGTGCCAGCAGTCCACGGACTAGCGGAGAATACGAGCAGTACTTC.

The rearrangement joins TRBV19 to TRBJ2-2; TRBD1 is a possible D gene (5 bases). CDR1 and CDR2 from the germline V gene are LNHDA and SQIVND (reference sequence). V gave up 7 bases and J gave up 4 bases, with 22 bases separating them. This CDR3 contains 17 residues. CDR3 sequence reads: CASIQKGPVVGTGELFF. The CDR3 DNA reads TGTGCCAGTATTCAGAAGGGGCCGGTTGTCGGCACCGGGGAGCTGTTTTTT.

J is TRBJ1-6 and V is TRBV7-3, with 11 bases lining up with TRBD1. Per germline, CDR1 SGHTA and CDR2 FQGTGA. Germline trimming cut 6 bases from V and 10 bases from J; bases unmatched to any gene: 5. The CDR3 sequence is 14 residues long. CDR3 amino acids: CASSPGTGGSPLHF. The DNA for the CDR3 is TGTGCCAGCAGTCCCGGGACAGGGGGATCACCCCTCCACTTT.

This chain connects TRBV7-9 to TRBJ2-6; D is unclear. This CDR3 spans 19 amino acids. Germline CDR1 is SEHNR and CDR2 is FQNEAQ (reference sequence). The V end was cut by 2 bases, the J end by 2 bases, with 19 bases between. The chain's CDR3 is CASSLTHRETQTGANVLTF. CDR3 nucleotides: TGTGCCAGCAGCTTAACCCACCGAGAGACACAGACTGGGGCCAACGTCCTGACTTTC. Supplemented by reference TRBV7-9 and TRBJ2-6, the full variable domain reads DTGVSQNPRHKITKRGQNVTFRCDPISEHNRLYWYRQTLGQGPEFLTYFQNEAQLEKSRLLSDRFSAERPKGSFSTLEIQRTEQGDSAMYLCASSLTHRETQTGANVLTFGAGSRLTVL.

A word on this clone: The same CDR3 also results from other DNA sequences found in this sample. The rearrangement joins TRBV10-2 to TRBJ1-1; no clear D gene. V lost 3 bases to trimming and J lost 11 bases, with 13 bases between them. Germline values: CDR1 WSHSY, CDR2 SAAADI. There are 12 residues in the CDR3. The DNA for the CDR3 is TGCGCCAGCAGTGACTATCCCTTGAAGGCTTTCTTT. Amino acid sequence: CASSDYPLKAFF.

The chain has TRBV19 and TRBJ2-2; 9 bases are shared with TRBD2. Germline V gives CDR1 LNHDA, CDR2 SQIVND (reference sequence). This CDR3 region has 14 residues. The junction had 1 base not matched to a gene; V was cut back by 8 bases and J by 0 bases. This CDR3 reads CASRTSANTGELFF. The CDR3 DNA reads as TGTGCCAGTCGGACTAGCGCGAACACCGGGGAGCTGTTTTTT.

The genes are TRBV7-9 and TRBJ2-4; 10 bases are a match to TRBD1. V dropped 5 bases and J dropped 6; count of bases not matched to a gene: 7. The CDR3 is made up of 15 amino acids. Per the germline V gene, CDR1 is SEHNR and CDR2 is FQNEAQ (reference sequence). The DNA of the CDR3 is TGTGCCAGCAGCGTCGGACAGGGGGGGGGAAACATTCAGTACTTC. This gives the protein CASSVGQGGGNIQYF. Drawing the rest from reference TRBV7-9 and TRBJ2-4, the complete variable domain is DTGVSQNPRHKITKRGQNVTFRCDPISEHNRLYWYRQTLGQGPEFLTYFQNEAQLEKSRLLSDRFSAERPKGSFSTLEIQRTEQGDSAMYLCASSVGQGGGNIQYFGAGTRLSVL.

The CDR3 region has the DNA TGCGCCAGCAGCGTACAGTATTCCGACAATGAGCAGTTCTTC. As protein: CASSVQYSDNEQFF. The chain is built from TRBV5-1 and TRBJ2-1; D unclear. CDR3 size: 14 residues. CDR1 SGHRS and CDR2 YFSETQ come from the germline V gene. V dropped 4 bases and J dropped 5 bases, with 13 bases sitting between them. Combining the CDR3 with reference TRBV5-1 and TRBJ2-1 gives the whole variable domain KAGVTQTPRYLIKTRGQQVTLSCSPISGHRSVSWYQQTPGQGLQFLFEYFSETQRNKGNFPGRFSGRQFSNSRSEMNVSTLELGDSALYLCASSVQYSDNEQFFGPGTRLTVL.

V and J are TRBV29-1 and TRBJ2-7, with a tentative D call TRBD1 (6 bases). CDR3 length: 12 amino acids. Germline lookup yields CDR1 SQVTM and CDR2 ANQGSEA. Trimming left V 7 bases short and J 4 bases short, with 14 bases between. CDR3 coding DNA: TGCAGCGCCACCTCTACAGGGTACGAGCAGTACTTC. This translates into CSATSTGYEQYF.

Only a few counts were recorded for this clone. The chain carries TRBV4-1 and TRBJ2-7; D perhaps matches TRBD2 (5 bases). Trimming left V 3 bases short and J 0 bases short, with 15 bases between. The germline V gene encodes CDR1 MGHRA and CDR2 YSYEKL. The length of the CDR3 is 16 residues. The CDR3 region has the DNA TGCGCCAGCAGCCAGTCCCGGACTTTTAGCTCCTACGAGCAGTACTTC. Encoded protein: CASSQSRTFSSYEQYF.

This clone has just a few counts. The chain uses TRBV20-1 and TRBJ1-1; D remains unclear. The CDR3 runs to 11 residues. Trimming removed 2 bases at V and 2 bases at J, with 3 bases between. The germline V gene encodes CDR1 DFQATT and CDR2 SNEGSKA (reference sequence). The CDR3 DNA follows: TGCAGTGCTAGATATAACACTGAAGCTTTCTTT. It translates to CSARYNTEAFF.